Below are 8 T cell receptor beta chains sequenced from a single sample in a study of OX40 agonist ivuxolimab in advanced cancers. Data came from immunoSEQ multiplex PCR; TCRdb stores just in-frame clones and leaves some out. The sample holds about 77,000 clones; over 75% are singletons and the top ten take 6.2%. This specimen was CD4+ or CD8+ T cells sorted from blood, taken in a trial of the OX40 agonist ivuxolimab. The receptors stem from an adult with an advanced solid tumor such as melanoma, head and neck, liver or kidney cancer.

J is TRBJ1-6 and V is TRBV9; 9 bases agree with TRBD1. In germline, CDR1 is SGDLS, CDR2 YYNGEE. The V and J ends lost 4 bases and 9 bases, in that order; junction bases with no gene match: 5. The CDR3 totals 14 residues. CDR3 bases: TGTGCCAGCAGCCCAGGGACAGGGAGTTCACCCCTCCACTTT. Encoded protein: CASSPGTGSSPLHF. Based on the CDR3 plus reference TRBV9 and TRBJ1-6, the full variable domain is DSGVTQTPKHLITATGQRVTLRCSPRSGDLSVYWYQQSLDQGLQFLIQYYNGEERAKGNILERFSAQQFPDLHSELNLSSLELGDSALYFCASSPGTGSSPLHFGNGTRLTVT.

As DNA, the CDR3 is TGTGCCACCAGCAGGCGACTAGTTCCCACGGAGACCCAGTACTTC. It is translated as CATSRRLVPTETQYF. V and J are TRBV15 and TRBJ2-5; possible D gene TRBD2, 6 bases. The V and J ends lost 3 bases and 5 bases respectively, with 16 bases between them. CDR3 length: 15 amino acids. Per the germline V gene, CDR1 is LNHNV and CDR2 is YYDKDF (reference sequence).

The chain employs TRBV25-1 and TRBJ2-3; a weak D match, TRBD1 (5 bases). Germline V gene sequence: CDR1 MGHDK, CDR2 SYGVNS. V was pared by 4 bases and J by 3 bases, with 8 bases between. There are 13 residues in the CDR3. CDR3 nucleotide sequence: TGTGCCAGCAGTGCCCAGGGAACAGATACGCAGTATTTT. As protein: CASSAQGTDTQYF.

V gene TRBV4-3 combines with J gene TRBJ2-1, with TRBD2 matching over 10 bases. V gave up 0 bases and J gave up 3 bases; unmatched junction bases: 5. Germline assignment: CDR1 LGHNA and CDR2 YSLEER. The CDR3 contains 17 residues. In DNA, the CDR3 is TGCGCCAGCAGCCAAGATCTGACTAGCGGGTTCTACAATGAGCAGTTCTTC. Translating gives CASSQDLTSGFYNEQFF.

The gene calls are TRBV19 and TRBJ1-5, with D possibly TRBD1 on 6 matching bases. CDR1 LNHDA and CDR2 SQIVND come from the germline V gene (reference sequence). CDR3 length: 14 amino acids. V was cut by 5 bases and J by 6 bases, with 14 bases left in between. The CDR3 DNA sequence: TGTGCCAGTAGTTGGGGGGCGAGTAGTCAGCCCCAGCATTTT. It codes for CASSWGASSQPQHF.

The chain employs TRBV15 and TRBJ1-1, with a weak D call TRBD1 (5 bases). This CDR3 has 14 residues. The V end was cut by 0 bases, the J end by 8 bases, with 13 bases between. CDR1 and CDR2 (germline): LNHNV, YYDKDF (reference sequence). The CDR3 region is CATSRDLRGGEAFF. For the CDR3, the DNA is TGTGCCACCAGCAGAGATCTACGGGGGGGAGAAGCTTTCTTT. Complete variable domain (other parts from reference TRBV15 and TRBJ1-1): DAMVIQNPRYQVTQFGKPVTLSCSQTLNHNVMYWYQQKSSQAPKLLFHYYDKDFNNEADTPDNFQSRRPNTSFCFLDIRSPGLGDTAMYLCATSRDLRGGEAFFGQGTRLTVV.

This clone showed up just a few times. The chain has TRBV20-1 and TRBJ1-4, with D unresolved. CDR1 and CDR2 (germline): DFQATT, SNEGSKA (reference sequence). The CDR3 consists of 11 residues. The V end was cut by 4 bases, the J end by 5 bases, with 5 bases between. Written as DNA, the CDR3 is TGCAGTGCTACCGACAATGAAAAACTGTTTTTT. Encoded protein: CSATDNEKLFF.

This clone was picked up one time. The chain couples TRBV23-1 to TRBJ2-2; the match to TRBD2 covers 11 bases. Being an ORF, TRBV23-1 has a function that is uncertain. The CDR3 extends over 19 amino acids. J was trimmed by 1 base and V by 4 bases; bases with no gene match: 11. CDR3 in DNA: TGCGCCAGCAGTCTTCCGGGACTAGCGGTAATATTGAACACCGGGGAGCTGTTTTTT. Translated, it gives CASSLPGLAVILNTGELFF.